This record covers a single T cell receptor beta chain. Cohort 3 recovery required two negative PCRs, clearance, or symptom resolution. The data belong to a study of blood T cell repertoires in COVID-19. TCRdb keeps only in-frame clones here, not all; method: immunoSEQ multiplex PCR. The data show roughly 250,000 clones, with 80% to 95% seen just once and under 2.5% held by the top ten. V lost 7 bases to trimming and J lost 3 bases; unmatched junction nucleotides: 7. CDR1 and CDR2 (germline): KGHSH, LQKENI. The CDR3 contains 14 residues. The rearrangement uses TRBV18 and TRBJ2-7, with TRBD1 matching 9 bases. The sequencing input was PBMCs or T cells enriched from blood (not recorded which). This clonotype was sampled from a young woman who had recovered from COVID-19. CDR3 sequence (DNA): TGTGCCAGCTTCCCGGGACAGGGATTCTACGAGCAGTACTTC. This encodes CASFPGQGFYEQYF.